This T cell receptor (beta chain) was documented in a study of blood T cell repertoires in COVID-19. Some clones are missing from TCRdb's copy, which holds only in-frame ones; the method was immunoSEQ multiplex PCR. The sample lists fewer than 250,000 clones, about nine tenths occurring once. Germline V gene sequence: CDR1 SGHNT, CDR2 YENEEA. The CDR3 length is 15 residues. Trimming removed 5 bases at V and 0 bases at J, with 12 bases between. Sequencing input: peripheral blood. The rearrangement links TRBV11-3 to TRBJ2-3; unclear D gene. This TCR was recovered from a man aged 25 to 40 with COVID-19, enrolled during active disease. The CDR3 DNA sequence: TGTGCCAGCAGCCTAAGTGGGCCTAGCACAGATACGCAGTATTTT. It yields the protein CASSLSGPSTDTQYF. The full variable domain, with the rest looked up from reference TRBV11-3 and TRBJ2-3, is EAGVVQSPRYKIIEKKQPVAFWCNPISGHNTLYWYLQNLGQGPELLIRYENEEAVDDSQLPKDRFSAERLKGVDSTLKIQPAELGDSAVYLCASSLSGPSTDTQYFGPGTRLTVL.